Reported below is one TCR beta chain. The germline gives CDR1 SGHTA, CDR2 FQGNSA. V dropped 4 bases and J dropped 5 bases, with 11 bases sitting between them. The CDR3 totals 13 residues. TCRdb keeps only in-frame clones here, not all; method: immunoSEQ multiplex PCR. The repertoire holds over 90,000 clones, 81% seen once, with 20% to 30% in the top ten. This sample was taken from a study of blood T cell repertoires in COVID-19. Study details: Researchers got acute and convalescent COVID-19 samples from the United States, Italy and Spain.

The receptor was derived from a man aged 80 or over with active or convalescent COVID-19. The material sequenced was peripheral blood. The V call is TRBV7-2, the J call TRBJ2-5; D is perhaps TRBD1 (7 bases). The CDR3 reads CASSWTGGETQYF. The CDR3 bases are TGTGCCAGCAGCTGGACAGGAGGGGAGACCCAGTACTTC.